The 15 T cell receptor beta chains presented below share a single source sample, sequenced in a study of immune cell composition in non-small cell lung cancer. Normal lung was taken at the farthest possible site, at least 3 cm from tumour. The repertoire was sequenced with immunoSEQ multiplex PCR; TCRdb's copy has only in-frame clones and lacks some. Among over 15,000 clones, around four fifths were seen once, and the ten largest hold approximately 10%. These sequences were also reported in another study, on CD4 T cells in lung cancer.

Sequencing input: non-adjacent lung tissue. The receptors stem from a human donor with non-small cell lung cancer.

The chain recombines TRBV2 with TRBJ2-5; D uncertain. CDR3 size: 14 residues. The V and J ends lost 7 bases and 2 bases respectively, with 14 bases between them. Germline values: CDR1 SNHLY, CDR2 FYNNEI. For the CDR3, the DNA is TGTGCCAGCACCGAACCCCTAGGACAAGAGACCCAGTACTTC. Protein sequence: CASTEPLGQETQYF.

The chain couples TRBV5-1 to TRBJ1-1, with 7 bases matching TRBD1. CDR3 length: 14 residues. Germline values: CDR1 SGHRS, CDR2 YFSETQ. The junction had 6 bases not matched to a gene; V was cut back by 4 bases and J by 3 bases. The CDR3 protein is CASSVQGGDTEAFF. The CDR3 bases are TGCGCCAGCAGCGTCCAGGGGGGGGACACTGAAGCTTTCTTT.

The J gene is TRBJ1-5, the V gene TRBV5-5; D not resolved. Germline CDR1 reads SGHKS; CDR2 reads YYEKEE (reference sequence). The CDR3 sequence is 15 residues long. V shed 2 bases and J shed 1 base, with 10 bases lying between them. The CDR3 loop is CASSFNPESNQPQHF. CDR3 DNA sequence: TGTGCCAGCAGCTTCAACCCAGAGAGCAATCAGCCCCAGCATTTT.

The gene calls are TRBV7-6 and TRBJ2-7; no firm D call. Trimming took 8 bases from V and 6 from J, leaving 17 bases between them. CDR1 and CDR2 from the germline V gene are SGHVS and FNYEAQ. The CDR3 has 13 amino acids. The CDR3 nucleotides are TGTGCCAGCGCGGAAAAAGCTTACGTCGAGCAGTACTTC. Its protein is CASAEKAYVEQYF.

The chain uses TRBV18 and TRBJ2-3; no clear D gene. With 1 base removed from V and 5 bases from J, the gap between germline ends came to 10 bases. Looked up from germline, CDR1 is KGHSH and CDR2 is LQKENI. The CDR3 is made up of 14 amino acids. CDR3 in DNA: TGTGCCAGCTCACCACGGCAGAGTAGAGATACGCAGTATTTT. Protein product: CASSPRQSRDTQYF.

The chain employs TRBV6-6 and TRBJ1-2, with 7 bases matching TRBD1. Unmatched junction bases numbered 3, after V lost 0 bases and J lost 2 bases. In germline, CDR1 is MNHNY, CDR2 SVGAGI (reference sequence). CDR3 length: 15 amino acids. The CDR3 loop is CASSYSTGKNYGYTF. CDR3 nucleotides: TGTGCCAGCAGTTACTCGACAGGGAAGAACTATGGCTACACCTTC.

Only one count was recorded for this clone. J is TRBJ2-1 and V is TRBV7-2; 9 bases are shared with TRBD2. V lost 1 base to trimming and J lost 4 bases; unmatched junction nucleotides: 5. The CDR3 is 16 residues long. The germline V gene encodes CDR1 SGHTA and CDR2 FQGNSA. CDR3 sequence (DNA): TGTGCCAGCAGCTTAGACGCGGCGGGGGGGTACAATGAGCAGTTCTTC. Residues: CASSLDAAGGYNEQFF.

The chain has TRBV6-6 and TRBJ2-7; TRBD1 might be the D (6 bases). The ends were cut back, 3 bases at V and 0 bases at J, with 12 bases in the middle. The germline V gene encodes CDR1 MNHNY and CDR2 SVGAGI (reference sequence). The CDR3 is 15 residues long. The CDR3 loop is CASSYHLDSSYEQYF. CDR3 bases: TGTGCCAGCAGTTATCATCTGGACAGCTCCTACGAGCAGTACTTC.

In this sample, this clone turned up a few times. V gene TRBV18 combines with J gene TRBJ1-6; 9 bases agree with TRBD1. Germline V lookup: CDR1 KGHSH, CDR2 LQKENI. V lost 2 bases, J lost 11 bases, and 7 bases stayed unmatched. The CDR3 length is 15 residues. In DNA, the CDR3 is TGTGCCAGCTCACCAGGGGGACAGGGTTTAACACCCCTCCACTTT. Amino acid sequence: CASSPGGQGLTPLHF.

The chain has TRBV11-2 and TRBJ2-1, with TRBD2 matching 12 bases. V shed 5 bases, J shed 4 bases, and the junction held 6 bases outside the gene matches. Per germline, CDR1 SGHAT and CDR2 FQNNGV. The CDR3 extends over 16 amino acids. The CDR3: CASSPRLAGVYNEQFF. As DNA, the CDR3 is TGTGCCAGCAGCCCCAGACTAGCGGGGGTTTACAATGAGCAGTTCTTC.

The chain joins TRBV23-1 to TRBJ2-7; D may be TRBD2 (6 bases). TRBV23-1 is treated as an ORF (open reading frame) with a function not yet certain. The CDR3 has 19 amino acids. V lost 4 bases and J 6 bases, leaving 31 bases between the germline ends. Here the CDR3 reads CASSRPLGQGAGGAVEQYF. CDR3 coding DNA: TGCGCCAGCAGTCGACCGCTCGGTCAGGGAGCTGGAGGGGCGGTCGAGCAGTACTTC.

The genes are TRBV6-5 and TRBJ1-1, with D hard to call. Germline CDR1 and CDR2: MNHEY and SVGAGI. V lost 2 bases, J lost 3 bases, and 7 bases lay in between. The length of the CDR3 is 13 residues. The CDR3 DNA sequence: TGTGCCAGCAGTTACGTCAGAGACACTGAAGCTTTCTTT. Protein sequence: CASSYVRDTEAFF.

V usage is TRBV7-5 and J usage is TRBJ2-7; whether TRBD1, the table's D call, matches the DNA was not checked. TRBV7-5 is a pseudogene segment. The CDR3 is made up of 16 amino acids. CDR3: CARSLGSGQGYAEQYF. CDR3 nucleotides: TGTGCCAGAAGCTTAGGCTCGGGACAGGGGTACGCCGAGCAGTACTTC.

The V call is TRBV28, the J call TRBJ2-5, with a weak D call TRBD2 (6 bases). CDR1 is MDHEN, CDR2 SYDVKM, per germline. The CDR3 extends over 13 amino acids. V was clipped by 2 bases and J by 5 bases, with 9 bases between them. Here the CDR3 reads CASSLAGTETQYF. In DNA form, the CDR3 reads TGTGCCAGCAGTTTAGCGGGGACCGAGACCCAGTACTTC. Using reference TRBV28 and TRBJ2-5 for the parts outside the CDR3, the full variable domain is DVKVTQSSRYLVKRTGEKVFLECVQDMDHENMFWYRQDPGLGLRLIYFSYDVKMKEKGDIPEGYSVSREKKERFSLILESASTNQTSMYLCASSLAGTETQYFGPGTRLLVL.

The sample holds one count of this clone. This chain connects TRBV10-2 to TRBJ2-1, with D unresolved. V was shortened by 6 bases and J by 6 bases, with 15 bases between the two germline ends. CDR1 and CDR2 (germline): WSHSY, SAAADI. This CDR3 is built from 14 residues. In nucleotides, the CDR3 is TGCGCCAGCAGGAAGGACCCGGCCCCCAATGAGCAGTTCTTC. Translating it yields CASRKDPAPNEQFF.